This T cell receptor beta chain was found in a study of T-cell reconstitution after alpha-beta-depleted transplantation in children. This clonotype was found many times. A TCRbeta library incorporating unique molecular identifiers was prepared. Via MiXCR, TCRdb re-called the PCR reads, giving one row per CDR3 protein. The top ten clones hold roughly 4% of a sample with about 600,000 distinct CDR3 sequences, 10% of them seen once. The receptor was derived from a human donor who donated a stem cell graft to a child with acute myeloid leukemia. Material: PBMCs from the stem cell graft donor, obtained from the stem cell graft.

CDR3 sequence reads: CSASGGAGYNEQFF. CDR3 nucleotide sequence: TGCAGTGCTAGCGGGGGAGCGGGATACAATGAGCAGTTCTTC. The V and J genes are TRBV20-1 and TRBJ2-1; 7 nucleotides agree with TRBD2. The CDR3 loop spans 14 amino acids. V lost 3 bases to trimming and J lost 4 bases; unmatched junction nucleotides: 6. Germline assignment: CDR1 DFQATT and CDR2 SNEGSKA (reference sequence).